This T cell receptor (beta chain) stems from a study of patients with pleural tuberculosis. MiXCR, applied by TCRdb to the reads, yields one record per CDR3 protein. The sample has just under 30,000 distinct CDR3 sequences, 18% seen once. There are many counts of this clonotype. V was cut by 7 bases and J by 0 bases, with 4 bases left in between. The CDR3 runs 13 residues. This chain links TRBV12-3 or TRBV12-4 with TRBJ1-6, with unresolved D. This receptor was identified in a human donor with pleural tuberculosis. The sample taken for sequencing was peripheral blood. The CDR3 protein is CASTNSYNSPLHF. Written as DNA, the CDR3 is TGTGCCAGCACGAACTCCTATAATTCACCCCTCCACTTT.